A selection of T cell receptor beta chains follows, all from one sample in a study of blood T cell repertoires in COVID-19. Profiled with immunoSEQ multiplex PCR; TCRdb holds only in-frame clones, not every one. The top ten clones hold approximately 15% of a sample with roughly 48,000 clones, around nine tenths of them seen once. Sample: peripheral blood. These receptors originate from a human donor in a cohort sampled during active COVID-19. Both conserved end residues are part of each CDR3. Fields, in order: D gene, clone size, V gene, J gene, CDR3 DNA, CDR3 protein. A D gene is named only where the DNA matches it firmly. A row's size may be missing; if present it is once, few, many or a size class.

D gene: .
clone size: .
V gene: TRBV6-5
J gene: TRBJ1-5
CDR3 DNA: TGTGCCAGCAAAGCAGGGTACAATCAGCCCCAGCATTTT
CDR3 protein: CASKAGYNQPQHF

D gene: TRBD1
clone size: .
V gene: TRBV15
J gene: TRBJ1-5
CDR3 DNA: TGTGCCACCAGCCGACAGGGGACCGCGGATCAGCCCCAGCATTTT
CDR3 protein: CATSRQGTADQPQHF

D gene: .
clone size: .
V gene: TRBV6-5
J gene: TRBJ2-1
CDR3 DNA: TGTGCCAGCTCCAAAAGTGGTGAGCCCTACAATGAGCAGTTCTTC
CDR3 protein: CASSKSGEPYNEQFF

D gene: TRBD1
clone size: .
V gene: TRBV15
J gene: TRBJ1-2
CDR3 DNA: TGTGCCACCAGCAGAGAAACGACAGGGTTCTATGGCTACACCTTC
CDR3 protein: CATSRETTGFYGYTF

D gene: TRBD1
clone size: .
V gene: TRBV19
J gene: TRBJ1-1
CDR3 DNA: TGTGCCAGTATGGCCGGGGACAGGGGATGGAGCACTGAAGCTTTCTTT
CDR3 protein: CASMAGDRGWSTEAFF

D gene: .
clone size: .
V gene: TRBV6-2/TRBV6-3
J gene: TRBJ1-5
CDR3 DNA: TGTGCCAGCAGCCCACCAGGCGGCAATCAGCCCCAGCATTTT
CDR3 protein: CASSPPGGNQPQHF

D gene: TRBD1
clone size: few
V gene: TRBV5-4
J gene: TRBJ2-7
CDR3 DNA: TGTGCCAGCAGCTCCGGGACAGGGGAATACGAGCAGTACTTC
CDR3 protein: CASSSGTGEYEQYF

D gene: .
clone size: once
V gene: TRBV7-2
J gene: TRBJ1-6
CDR3 DNA: TGTGCCAGCAGCCTCAGGGCTGACCATTCACCCCTCCACTTT
CDR3 protein: CASSLRADHSPLHF

D gene: TRBD1
clone size: .
V gene: TRBV6-1
J gene: TRBJ1-5
CDR3 DNA: TGTGCCAGCAGTGAAGTGACAGGGGATTGGGGGCCCCAGCATTTT
CDR3 protein: CASSEVTGDWGPQHF

D gene: TRBD1
clone size: .
V gene: TRBV6-2/TRBV6-3
J gene: TRBJ1-2
CDR3 DNA: TGTGCCAGCAGTCCCCGGACAGGGGGATTTGGCTACACCTTC
CDR3 protein: CASSPRTGGFGYTF

D gene: .
clone size: .
V gene: TRBV29-1
J gene: TRBJ1-1
CDR3 DNA: TGCAGCGCCCATGGACACCTGAACACTGAAGCTTTCTTT
CDR3 protein: CSAHGHLNTEAFF

D gene: .
clone size: .
V gene: TRBV7-9
J gene: TRBJ1-3
CDR3 DNA: TGTGCCAGCAGCTTTCAGGGATACTCTGGAAACACCATATATTTT
CDR3 protein: CASSFQGYSGNTIYF

D gene: TRBD2
clone size: .
V gene: TRBV4-3
J gene: TRBJ2-3
CDR3 DNA: TGCGCCAGCAGCCAAGGGGTGAGCGGGGGGTACAGCACAGATACGCAGTATTTT
CDR3 protein: CASSQGVSGGYSTDTQYF

D gene: .
clone size: .
V gene: TRBV6-6
J gene: TRBJ2-3
CDR3 DNA: TGTGCCAGCATTCCGGGGTGGGGGGTTTTGACAGATACGCAGTATTTT
CDR3 protein: CASIPGWGVLTDTQYF

D gene: .
clone size: .
V gene: TRBV7-9
J gene: TRBJ2-1
CDR3 DNA: TGTGCCAGCAGCCAGGGGCTAGGCTACAATGAGCAGTTCTTC
CDR3 protein: CASSQGLGYNEQFF

D gene: .
clone size: .
V gene: TRBV27
J gene: TRBJ1-2
CDR3 DNA: TGTGCCAGCACTCACGCGGGGGGGCCCCGCGGCTACACCTTC
CDR3 protein: CASTHAGGPRGYTF

D gene: TRBD2
clone size: .
V gene: TRBV18
J gene: TRBJ2-2
CDR3 DNA: TGTGCCAGCTCCCCGGTTGATAGCGGGGACACCGGGGAGCTGTTTTTT
CDR3 protein: CASSPVDSGDTGELFF